This T cell receptor (beta chain) was sequenced for a study of shared clonotypes between healthy human individuals. Across the whole study: Each donor's CD4 naive and CD4 memory cells filled three plates apiece, CD8 naive two, and CD8 memory one. Study-level points and caveats: Compared with clonotypes that all four donors shared, non-shared clonotypes had lower generation probabilities.

The repertoire was sequenced with immunoSEQ multiplex PCR; TCRdb's copy has only in-frame clones and lacks some. This table has about 710,000 clones, around 70% appearing once. Points on this clone: Its antigen is currently unknown.

All participating donors were Caucasian adults from Nashville, Tennessee. This receptor was taken from a woman between 25 and 40 years old in good health. Material for sequencing was memory CD4+ T cells sorted from blood. Subset in this sample: CD45RA-negative fraction.

CDR3 nucleotide sequence: TGTGCCAGCAGTTCCTTCGTCAGGCCCGCTGAAGCTTTCTTT. Amino acid sequence: CASSSFVRPAEAFF. The V and J genes are TRBV2 and TRBJ1-1; D gene ambiguous. CDR3 size: 14 residues. Trimming cost V 5 bases and J 6 bases, with 16 bases left between them. CDR1 is SNHLY, CDR2 FYNNEI, per germline.